Given below is one T cell receptor (beta chain) in context. Its antigen is unknown. This CDR3 has 12 amino acids. Trimming stripped 6 bases from V and 19 bases from J, with 19 bases between. The sample originates from a study of T cell responses to AZD1222 COVID-19 vaccine. Study-level results: Spike regions recognized by vaccine-associated CD4 TCRs spanned the protein, led by 160-218 and 743-854. Seropositive AZD1222 recipients at baseline numbered only five or six.

Repertoires were generated with immunoSEQ multiplex PCR, while TCRdb's copy carries only in-frame clones and drops some. The repertoire consists of some 95,000 clones, with 85% to 90% occurring once and the leading ten covering around 2.8%. The clonotype was recovered from an adult in good health. The chain combines TRBV12-3 or TRBV12-4 with TRBJ1-6, with D unclear. The starting material was peripheral blood, obtained on day 0 of MenACWY control vaccination. The CDR3 reads CASSHFPTAPHF. The DNA for the CDR3 is TGTGCCAGCAGCCACTTCCCTACAGCTCCTCACTTT.